This T cell receptor (beta chain) emerged from a study of blood T cell repertoires in COVID-19. For the study at large: Sites across the United States, Italy and Spain contributed samples from acute and convalescent COVID-19.

In the authors' workflow: Reference gene primer amplification yielded estimated nucleated cell counts. Repertoires were generated with immunoSEQ multiplex PCR, while TCRdb's copy carries only in-frame clones and drops some. The DNA gave D and trimming, while V, J and clone size come from that table. The sample holds 150,000 or so clones; 75% to 90% are singletons and the top ten take 13%. This clone has just a few counts. The CDR3 loop spans 14 amino acids. Germline CDR1 and CDR2: MGHRA and YSYEKL. V dropped 0 bases and J dropped 4 bases, with 10 bases sitting between them. Seattle participants joined during active infection and were tracked over time.

The chain recombines TRBV4-1 with TRBJ2-7, with D possibly being TRBD2 (5 bases). Input material: peripheral blood. The receptor's source is a man in his late teens or twenties with COVID-19, enrolled during active disease. The CDR3 bases are TGCGCCAGCAGCCAAGATCCTAGCCCGTACGAGCAGTACTTC. This sequence encodes CASSQDPSPYEQYF.